These 19 T cell receptor beta chains share one sample of origin, sequenced in a study of sequential checkpoint blockade in melanoma. Assay: immunoSEQ multiplex PCR; the TCRdb copy retains only in-frame clones and omits some. This repertoire shows about 40,000 clones, 86% found once; its top ten account for approximately 12%. Treatment meaning: randomized to nivolumab then ipilimumab (arm A) or the reverse (arm B). Specimen: CD8+ T cells sorted from blood (inferred from file names), collected from a patient given nivolumab and ipilimumab in sequence. All receptors come from a human donor with melanoma.

The chain couples TRBV7-9 to TRBJ2-1; D not resolved. The CDR3 has 14 amino acids. V lost 0 bases and J lost 8, with 11 bases in between. Germline V gives CDR1 SEHNR, CDR2 FQNEAQ (reference sequence). The CDR3 DNA is TGTGCCAGCAGCTTAGCGCTAGGAGAGGATGAGCAGTTCTTC. It codes for CASSLALGEDEQFF.

V gene TRBV27 combines with J gene TRBJ2-7; a possible D gene is TRBD2 (5 bases). Trimming pared 4 bases from V and 2 bases from J, leaving 9 bases between. From germline, CDR1 is MNHEY and CDR2 SMNVEV (reference sequence). This CDR3 spans 13 amino acids. The DNA of the CDR3 is TGTGCCAGCAGTTACGGGGAAACCTACGAGCAGTACTTC. Encoded protein: CASSYGETYEQYF.

The chain carries TRBV7-2 and TRBJ2-1; possibly TRBD1 for D (5 bases). With 6 bases removed from V and 0 bases from J, the gap between germline ends came to 12 bases. CDR1 SGHTA and CDR2 FQGNSA come from the germline V gene. CDR3 size: 15 residues. The CDR3 region is CASREIDSSYNEQFF. The CDR3 coding sequence is TGTGCCAGCAGGGAAATCGACAGCTCCTACAATGAGCAGTTCTTC.

With respect to this clone: No conserved phenylalanine or tryptophan is present at the end of the CDR3, so a read error is the likely explanation. The J gene is TRBJ1-2, the V gene TRBV13; the match to TRBD1 covers 7 bases. The V gene's germline CDR1 is PRHDT and CDR2 FYEKMQ (reference sequence). The length of the CDR3 is 15 residues. V was pared by 4 bases and J by 2 bases, with 7 bases of the junction left unmatched. CDR3 in amino acids: CASSSGTGQNYGYTL. The CDR3 DNA reads as TGTGCCAGCAGCTCAGGAACGGGACAGAACTATGGCTACACCCTC.

V usage is TRBV25-1 and J usage is TRBJ2-7; 7 bases match TRBD1. The V and J ends lost 3 bases and 7 bases, in that order; junction bases with no gene match: 6. Germline V gives CDR1 MGHDK, CDR2 SYGVNS. This CDR3 contains 13 residues. The chain's CDR3 is CASSELTGFEQYF. CDR3 coding DNA: TGTGCCAGCAGTGAGCTGACAGGGTTTGAGCAGTACTTC.

The V gene is TRBV7-9, the J gene TRBJ2-5; D possibly corresponds to TRBD1 (5 bases). Judging by the DNA end, TRBJ2-7 fits better; the J call may be wrong. This CDR3 has 14 amino acids. CDR1 and CDR2 (germline): SEHNR, FQNEAQ (reference sequence). The CDR3 coding sequence is TGTGCCAGCAGCTTAGTTTCAGGGAACTACGAGCAGTACTTC. Its protein is CASSLVSGNYEQYF.

The rearrangement joins TRBV19 to TRBJ2-3, with 7 bases fitting TRBD1. There are 15 residues in the CDR3. Germline loops: CDR1 LNHDA, CDR2 SQIVND (reference sequence). Losses at the gene ends were 6 bases for V and 5 bases for J; bases not matched to a gene: 11. The CDR3 nucleotides read TGTGCCAGTAGCGAGACAGGGTGGGTTGAAGATACGCAGTATTTT. Amino acid sequence: CASSETGWVEDTQYF.

The chain employs TRBV19 and TRBJ2-7; 7 bases are a match to TRBD1. Germline values: CDR1 LNHDA, CDR2 SQIVND (reference sequence). The J segment lost 6 bases and the V segment lost 3 bases, leaving 17 bases of the junction unmatched. This CDR3 is built from 17 residues. The CDR3 is CASSISGQERSVTEQYF. The DNA of the CDR3 is TGTGCCAGTAGTATCAGCGGACAGGAGAGGTCTGTAACCGAGCAGTACTTC. Based on the CDR3 plus reference TRBV19 and TRBJ2-7, the full variable domain is DGGITQSPKYLFRKEGQNVTLSCEQNLNHDAMYWYRQDPGQGLRLIYYSQIVNDFQKGDIAEGYSVSREKKESFPLTVTSAQKNPTAFYLCASSISGQERSVTEQYFGPGTRLTVT.

V and J are TRBV7-8 and TRBJ1-4, with D possibly being TRBD1 (6 bases). Trimming took off 5 bases at V and 1 base at J, with 14 bases between the two ends. The CDR3 consists of 16 residues. Germline CDR1 reads SGHVS; CDR2 reads FQNEAQ. As DNA, the CDR3 is TGTGCCAGCAGCGCCTACAGGGCCCGAACTAATGAAAAACTGTTTTTT. This translates into CASSAYRARTNEKLFF.

The genes are TRBV7-3 and TRBJ2-1, with 10 bases identical to TRBD2. V dropped 2 bases and J dropped 4; count of bases not matched to a gene: 2. Germline values: CDR1 SGHTA, CDR2 FQGTGA. The CDR3 runs 15 residues. The CDR3 sequence: CASSLRLAGYNEQFF. Here the CDR3 DNA reads TGTGCCAGCAGCTTACGACTAGCGGGTTACAATGAGCAGTTCTTC.

The chain uses TRBV7-6 and TRBJ2-1; 7 bases are shared with TRBD2. The V gene's germline CDR1 is SGHVS and CDR2 FNYEAQ. This CDR3 spans 17 amino acids. Germline trimming cut 5 bases from V and 2 bases from J; bases unmatched to any gene: 12. The CDR3 DNA follows: TGTGCCAGCAGCACCTTAGGTGGGGGGGAAACCTACAATGAGCAGTTCTTC. Its protein product is CASSTLGGGETYNEQFF.

V usage is TRBV5-4 and J usage is TRBJ2-3; D possibly corresponds to TRBD1 (5 bases). Germline CDR1 is SGHNT and CDR2 is YYREEE (reference sequence). CDR3 length equals 15 residues. The ends were cut back, 6 bases at V and 6 bases at J, with 20 bases in the middle. The DNA of the CDR3 is TGTGCCAGCATCTTTGATGGGGCCCCCCCCGATACGCAGTATTTT. This encodes CASIFDGAPPDTQYF. The full variable domain, with the rest looked up from reference TRBV5-4 and TRBJ2-3, is ETGVTQSPTHLIKTRGQQVTLRCSSQSGHNTVSWYQQALGQGPQFIFQYYREEENGRGNFPPRFSGLQFPNYSSELNVNALELDDSALYLCASIFDGAPPDTQYFGPGTRLTVL.

V gene TRBV9 combines with J gene TRBJ2-7; maybe TRBD1 (6 bases). Germline V gene data show CDR1 as SGDLS and CDR2 as YYNGEE. This CDR3 is 16 amino acids long. Trimming removed 5 bases at V and 3 bases at J, with 21 bases between. CDR3 coding DNA: TGTGCCAGCAGTGAACAGGGCGGAGTGCCCTTCTACGAGCAGTACTTC. This encodes CASSEQGGVPFYEQYF.

The chain combines TRBV6-4 with TRBJ2-1; 7 nucleotides line up with TRBD1. J was trimmed by 8 bases and V by 3 bases; bases with no gene match: 10. CDR1 MRHNA and CDR2 SNTAGT come from the germline V gene. The CDR3 spans 15 residues. CDR3 region: CASSEQGFDGYEQFF. In DNA form, the CDR3 reads TGTGCCAGCAGTGAACAGGGGTTTGATGGTTATGAGCAGTTCTTC.

The chain couples TRBV28 to TRBJ2-7, with D possibly being TRBD1 (5 bases). Trimming stripped 6 bases from V and 5 bases from J, with 14 bases between. This CDR3 contains 13 residues. Looked up from germline, CDR1 is MDHEN and CDR2 is SYDVKM. In DNA form, the CDR3 reads TGTGCCAGCAGCCTCCAGGGTTGGGACGAGCAGTACTTC. Its protein product is CASSLQGWDEQYF.

This sequence joins TRBV7-3 and TRBJ2-7, with 8 bases aligning to TRBD2. Germline CDR1 and CDR2: SGHTA and FQGTGA. V lost 0 bases and J lost 4; bases outside the gene matches: 8. The CDR3 runs 16 residues. The CDR3 loop is CASSLTSSGRRYEQYF. The CDR3 coding sequence is TGTGCCAGCAGCTTAACGTCAAGCGGGAGAAGGTACGAGCAGTACTTC.

This clone showed up just once. The chain uses TRBV6-6 and TRBJ2-1; TRBD2 aligns across 11 bases. After removal of 7 bases from V and 9 bases from J, the junction contained 2 bases not matched to a gene. The CDR3 is made up of 12 amino acids. The V gene's germline CDR1 is MNHNY and CDR2 SVGAGI (reference sequence). CDR3 sequence (DNA): TGTGCCAGCACAGGACTAGCGGGTGAGCAGTTCTTC. Its protein product is CASTGLAGEQFF.

The chain couples TRBV6-6 to TRBJ2-1; tentative D call: TRBD2 (5 bases). Trimming pared 2 bases from V and 8 bases from J, leaving 10 bases between. CDR3 length: 13 amino acids. The germline V gene encodes CDR1 MNHNY and CDR2 SVGAGI (reference sequence). The CDR3 loop reads CASSYISVHEQFF. CDR3 bases: TGTGCCAGCAGTTACATTAGCGTCCATGAGCAGTTCTTC.

The rearrangement joins TRBV30 to TRBJ2-7; tentative D call: TRBD2 (6 bases). V shed 3 bases and J shed 4 bases, with 10 bases lying between them. The CDR3 length is 12 residues. Germline V gene data show CDR1 as GTSNPN and CDR2 as SVGIG (reference sequence). The CDR3 DNA reads TGTGCCTGGAGCCCCGGGGGTTACGAGCAGTACGTC. This gives the protein CAWSPGGYEQYV.